Listed here are 17 T cell receptor beta chains from one sample, sequenced in a study of cytomegalovirus exposure and HLA in healthy donors. The PCR used 60 Vbeta and 13 Jbeta primers. Generated by immunoSEQ multiplex PCR, the TCRdb table keeps only in-frame clones and is missing some. The sample shows 35,000 to 55,000 clones, 60% to 70% of them seen only once. The material sequenced was PBMCs. These receptor sequences come from a man aged 55 to 70 in good health and CMV-seropositive.

This chain links TRBV6-1 with TRBJ2-3, with TRBD1 identical over 7 bases. Germline assignment: CDR1 MNHNS and CDR2 SASEGT. V dropped 7 bases and J dropped 3; count of bases not matched to a gene: 10. CDR3 length: 15 amino acids. In nucleotides, the CDR3 is TGTGCCAGCACCAAGGGGGCGCAAGTAACAGATACGCAGTATTTT. It yields the protein CASTKGAQVTDTQYF.

The chain carries TRBV7-9 and TRBJ2-5, with D unresolved. V lost 7 bases and J lost 0, with 3 bases in between. Germline V CDR1 and CDR2: SEHNR, FQNEAQ (reference sequence). The CDR3 runs 11 residues. CDR3 region: CASTDQETQYF. The CDR3 DNA reads TGTGCCAGCACCGACCAAGAGACCCAGTACTTC.

V gene TRBV2 combines with J gene TRBJ2-7; the D gene is possibly TRBD2 (5 bases). Looked up from germline, CDR1 is SNHLY and CDR2 is FYNNEI. Trimming shortened V by 8 bases and J by 6 bases, and 5 bases separated the two germline ends. The CDR3 loop spans 9 amino acids. This chain's CDR3 is CASGGEQYF. The CDR3 DNA reads TGTGCCAGCGGAGGCGAGCAGTACTTC.

The V gene is TRBV7-3, the J gene TRBJ2-1; 10 nucleotides agree with TRBD2. This CDR3 has 15 amino acids. J gave up 2 bases and V 5 bases, and 3 bases lay outside the gene matches. Germline assignment: CDR1 SGHTA and CDR2 FQGTGA. CDR3 DNA: TGTGCCAGCAGCCATGGACTAGCGGCCTACAATGAGCAGTTCTTC. This sequence encodes CASSHGLAAYNEQFF.

This clone has a handful of counts. The chain employs TRBV19 and TRBJ2-6; the D gene is possibly TRBD1 (6 bases). The CDR3 loop spans 16 amino acids. The V end was cut by 3 bases, the J end by 4 bases, with 13 bases between. Germline V gives CDR1 LNHDA, CDR2 SQIVND (reference sequence). The CDR3 region has the DNA TGTGCCAGTAGTATGCTCTCAGGGGTAGGGGCCAACGTCCTGACTTTC. Its translation is CASSMLSGVGANVLTF.

This clone showed up just a few times. This sequence joins TRBV4-1 and TRBJ2-7; a weak D match, TRBD1 (6 bases). This CDR3 has 14 amino acids. CDR1 and CDR2 from the germline V gene are MGHRA and YSYEKL. Trimming removed 1 base at V and 8 bases at J, with 15 bases between. The CDR3 is CASSQVLRGAQQYF. In nucleotides, the CDR3 is TGCGCCAGCAGCCAAGTGCTCAGGGGCGCTCAGCAGTACTTC.

This chain joins TRBV27 and TRBJ2-2; 7 bases map to TRBD2. V lost 8 bases, J lost 0 bases, and 3 bases stayed unmatched. Germline V lookup: CDR1 MNHEY, CDR2 SMNVEV (reference sequence). The CDR3 consists of 14 residues. The DNA for the CDR3 is TGTGCCAGCCGGAGCGGGACGAACACCGGGGAGCTGTTTTTT. As protein: CASRSGTNTGELFF.

The chain employs TRBV11-2 and TRBJ2-2; 12 bases agree with TRBD1. The V segment lost 4 bases and the J segment 7 bases; nucleotides outside the gene matches: 10. This CDR3 comprises 17 residues. Germline CDR1 and CDR2: SGHAT and FQNNGV. The CDR3 DNA sequence: TGTGCCAGCAGCTGGGGGAGCGGGACAGGGGGCTTCGGGGAGCTGTTTTTT. Residues: CASSWGSGTGGFGELFF.

This chain joins TRBV9 and TRBJ2-3; D is ambiguous. The germline V gene has CDR1 SGDLS and CDR2 YYNGEE. The CDR3 length is 14 residues. The V and J ends lost 1 base and 7 bases respectively, with 13 bases between them. CDR3 nucleotide sequence: TGTGCCAGCAGCGTATCCCGCAACGCGTATACGCAGTATTTT. This codes for CASSVSRNAYTQYF.

In its sample, this clone was seen a few times. The chain employs TRBV7-9 and TRBJ2-5, with 10 nucleotides matching TRBD2. The ends lost 5 bases at V and 5 bases at J; junction bases unmatched: 14. Germline V gene lookup returns CDR1 SEHNR and CDR2 FQNEAQ (reference sequence). The length of the CDR3 is 17 residues. The CDR3 protein is CASSRSGLAGVEETQYF. For the CDR3, the DNA is TGTGCCAGCAGCCGTAGCGGGCTAGCGGGAGTGGAGGAGACCCAGTACTTC.

CDR3 coding DNA: TGTGCCAGCAGTGAAATCGTAGGACAGGGGTTTTACGGCTACACCTTC. Amino acids: CASSEIVGQGFYGYTF. The chain joins TRBV6-1 to TRBJ1-2, with 9 bases that match TRBD1. This CDR3 spans 16 amino acids. In germline, CDR1 is MNHNS, CDR2 SASEGT. The V and J ends lost 2 bases and 8 bases, in that order; junction bases with no gene match: 12.

The chain has TRBV15 and TRBJ2-3; D remains unclear. The CDR3 is made up of 12 amino acids. CDR1 is LNHNV and CDR2 is YYDKDF in the germline V gene (reference sequence). The V end was cut by 0 bases, the J end by 5 bases, with 3 bases between. CDR3 protein: CATSRDRDTQYF. The CDR3 DNA reads as TGTGCCACCAGCAGAGACAGAGATACGCAGTATTTT.

The chain joins TRBV29-1 to TRBJ2-2; 9 positions match TRBD2. V was pared by 4 bases and J by 3 bases, with 0 bases of the junction left unmatched. The CDR3 is 13 residues long. CDR1 SQVTM and CDR2 ANQGSEA come from the germline V gene. CDR3 in amino acids: CSVGLADTGELFF. In nucleotides, the CDR3 is TGCAGCGTTGGACTAGCGGACACCGGGGAGCTGTTTTTT.

J is TRBJ2-1 and V is TRBV6-5; weak D call: TRBD2 (6 bases). The V end was cut by 5 bases, the J end by 0 bases, with 11 bases between. The CDR3 has 15 amino acids. Germline V gene sequence: CDR1 MNHEY, CDR2 SVGAGI. CDR3 region: CASSQGGSSYNEQFF. The CDR3 DNA reads as TGTGCCAGCAGTCAGGGAGGTAGCTCCTACAATGAGCAGTTCTTC.

This clone was recorded a few times. The chain links TRBV13 to TRBJ1-3, with no clear D. V lost 3 bases and J lost 4, with 16 bases in between. The CDR3 has 16 amino acids. Germline CDR1 reads PRHDT; CDR2 reads FYEKMQ (reference sequence). CDR3 sequence: CASSLNPGLGGNTIYF. CDR3 DNA: TGTGCCAGCAGCTTGAACCCCGGCCTAGGAGGAAACACCATATATTTT. Filled out from reference TRBV13 and TRBJ1-3, the complete variable domain reads AAGVIQSPRHLIKEKRETATLKCYPIPRHDTVYWYQQGPGQDPQFLISFYEKMQSDKGSIPDRFSAQQFSDYHSELNMSSLELGDSALYFCASSLNPGLGGNTIYFGEGSWLTVV.

This clone appeared a few times. The CDR3 DNA reads as TGTGCCATCAGTGAGACGGGACAGCCGGACTCCTACGAGCAGTACTTC. Translation: CAISETGQPDSYEQYF. This rearrangement joins TRBV10-3 to TRBJ2-7; 7 nucleotides match TRBD1. The CDR3 runs to 16 residues. The germline V gene encodes CDR1 ENHRY and CDR2 SYGVKD. Trimming at V came to 2 bases and at J to 0 bases, leaving 7 bases not matched to a gene.

V is TRBV5-4 and J is TRBJ2-2; TRBD1 matches at 8 bases. This CDR3 is built from 14 residues. With 2 bases clipped from V and 6 bases from J, the junction kept 3 bases outside the gene matches. CDR1 SGHNT and CDR2 YYREEE come from the germline V gene (reference sequence). The CDR3 nucleotides read TGTGCCAGCAGCTTTCAACAGGGGGCCGGGGAGCTGTTTTTT. It codes for CASSFQQGAGELFF.